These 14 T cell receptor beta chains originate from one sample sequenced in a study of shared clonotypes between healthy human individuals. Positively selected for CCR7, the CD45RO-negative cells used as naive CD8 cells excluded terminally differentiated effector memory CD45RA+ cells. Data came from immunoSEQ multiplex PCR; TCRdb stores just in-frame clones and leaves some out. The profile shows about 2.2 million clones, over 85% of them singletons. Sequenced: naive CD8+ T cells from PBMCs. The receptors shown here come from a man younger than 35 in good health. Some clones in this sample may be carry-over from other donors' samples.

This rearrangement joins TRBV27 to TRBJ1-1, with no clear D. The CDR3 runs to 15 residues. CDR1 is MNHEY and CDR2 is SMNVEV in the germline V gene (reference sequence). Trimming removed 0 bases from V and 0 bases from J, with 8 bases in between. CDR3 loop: CASSLSTRMNTEAFF. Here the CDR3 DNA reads TGTGCCAGCAGTTTATCTACGCGGATGAACACTGAAGCTTTCTTT.

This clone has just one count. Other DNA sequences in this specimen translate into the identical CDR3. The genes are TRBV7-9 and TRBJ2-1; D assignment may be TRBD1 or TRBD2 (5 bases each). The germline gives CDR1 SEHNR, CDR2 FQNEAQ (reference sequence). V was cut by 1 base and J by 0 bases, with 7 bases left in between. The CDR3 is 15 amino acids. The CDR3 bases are TGTGCCAGCAGCTTAGAGGGGAGCTCCTACAATGAGCAGTTCTTC. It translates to CASSLEGSSYNEQFF.

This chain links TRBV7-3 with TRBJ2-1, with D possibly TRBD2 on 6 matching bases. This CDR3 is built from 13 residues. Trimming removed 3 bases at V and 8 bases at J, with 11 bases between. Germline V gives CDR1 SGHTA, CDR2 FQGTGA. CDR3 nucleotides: TGTGCCAGCAGCTTGGGTGGCGGGGATGAGCAGTTCTTC. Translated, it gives CASSLGGGDEQFF.

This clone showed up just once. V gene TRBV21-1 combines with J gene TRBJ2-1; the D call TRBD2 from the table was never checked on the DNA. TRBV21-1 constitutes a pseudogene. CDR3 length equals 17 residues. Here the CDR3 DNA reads TGTGCCAGCAGCAAAAAATGGACTAGCGGGAGTGGCAATGAGCAGTTCTTC. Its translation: CASSKKWTSGSGNEQFF.

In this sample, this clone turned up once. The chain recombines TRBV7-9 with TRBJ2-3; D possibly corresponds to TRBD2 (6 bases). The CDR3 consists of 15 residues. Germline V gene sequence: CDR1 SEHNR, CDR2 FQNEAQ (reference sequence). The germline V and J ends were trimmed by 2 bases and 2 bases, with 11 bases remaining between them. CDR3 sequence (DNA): TGTGCCAGCAGCTTAAGGGACTCCGACACAGATACGCAGTATTTT. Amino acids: CASSLRDSDTDTQYF.

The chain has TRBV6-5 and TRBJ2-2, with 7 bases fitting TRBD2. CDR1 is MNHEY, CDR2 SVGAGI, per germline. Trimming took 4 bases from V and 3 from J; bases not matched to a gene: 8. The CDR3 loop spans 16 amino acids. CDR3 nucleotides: TGTGCCAGCAGTTGGGAGGGACCGGGGGACACCGGGGAGCTGTTTTTT. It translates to CASSWEGPGDTGELFF.

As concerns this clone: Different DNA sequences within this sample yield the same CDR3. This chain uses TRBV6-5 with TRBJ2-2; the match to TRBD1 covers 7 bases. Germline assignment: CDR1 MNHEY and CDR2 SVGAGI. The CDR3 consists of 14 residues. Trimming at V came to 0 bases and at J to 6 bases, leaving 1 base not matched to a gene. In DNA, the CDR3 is TGTGCCAGCAGTTACTCGAGGGGGCCCGGGGAGCTGTTTTTT. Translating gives CASSYSRGPGELFF.

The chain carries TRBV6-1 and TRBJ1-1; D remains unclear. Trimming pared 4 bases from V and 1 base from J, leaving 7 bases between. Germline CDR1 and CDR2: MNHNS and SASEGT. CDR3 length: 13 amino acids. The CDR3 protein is CASSGPQNTEAFF. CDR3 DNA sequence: TGTGCCAGCAGTGGACCCCAGAACACTGAAGCTTTCTTT.

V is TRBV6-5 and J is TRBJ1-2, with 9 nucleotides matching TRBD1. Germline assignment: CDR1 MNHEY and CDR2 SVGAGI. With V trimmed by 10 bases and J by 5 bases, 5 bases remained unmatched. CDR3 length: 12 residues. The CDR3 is CAIWTGVYGYTF. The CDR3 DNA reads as TGTGCCATCTGGACAGGGGTATATGGCTACACCTTC.

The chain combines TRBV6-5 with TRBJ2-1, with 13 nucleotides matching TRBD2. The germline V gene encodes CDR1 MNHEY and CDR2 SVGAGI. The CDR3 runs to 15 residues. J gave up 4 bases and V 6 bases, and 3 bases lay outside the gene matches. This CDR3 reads CASSATSGRYNEQFF. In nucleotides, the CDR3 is TGTGCCAGCAGCGCGACTAGCGGGAGGTACAATGAGCAGTTCTTC.

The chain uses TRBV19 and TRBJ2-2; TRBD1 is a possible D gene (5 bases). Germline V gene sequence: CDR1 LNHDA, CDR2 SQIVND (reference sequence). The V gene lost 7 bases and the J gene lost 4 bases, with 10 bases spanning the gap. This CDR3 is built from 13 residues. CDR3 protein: CASTGLTTGELFF. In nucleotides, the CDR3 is TGTGCCAGTACAGGGTTAACCACCGGGGAGCTGTTTTTT.

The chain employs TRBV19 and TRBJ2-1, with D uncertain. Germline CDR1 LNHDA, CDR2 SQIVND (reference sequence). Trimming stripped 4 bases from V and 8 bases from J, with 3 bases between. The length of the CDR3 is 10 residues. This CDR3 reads CASSNHEQFF. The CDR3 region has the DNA TGTGCCAGTAGTAACCATGAGCAGTTCTTC. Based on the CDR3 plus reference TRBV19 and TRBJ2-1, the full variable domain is DGGITQSPKYLFRKEGQNVTLSCEQNLNHDAMYWYRQDPGQGLRLIYYSQIVNDFQKGDIAEGYSVSREKKESFPLTVTSAQKNPTAFYLCASSNHEQFFGPGTRLTVL.

The CDR3 sequence is CASSPGLAESSYNEQFF. The CDR3, as DNA: TGTGCCAGCAGTCCGGGACTAGCGGAAAGCTCCTACAATGAGCAGTTCTTC. The chain has TRBV28 and TRBJ2-1; 11 bases are a match to TRBD2. Germline values: CDR1 MDHEN, CDR2 SYDVKM. This CDR3 region has 17 residues. V dropped 5 bases and J dropped 0; count of bases not matched to a gene: 6.

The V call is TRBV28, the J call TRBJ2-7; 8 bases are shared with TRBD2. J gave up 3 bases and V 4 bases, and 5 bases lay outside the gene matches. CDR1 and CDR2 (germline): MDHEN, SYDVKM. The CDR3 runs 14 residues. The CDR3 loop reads CASSSLAGYYEQYF. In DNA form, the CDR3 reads TGTGCCAGCAGTTCCCTAGCGGGTTACTACGAGCAGTACTTC.